This TCR beta chain was captured by sequencing in a study of cytomegalovirus exposure and HLA in healthy donors. The study's findings and limits: By a later analysis, the bulk of CMV-associated TCR beta chains appeared HLA-restricted. According to a later analysis, donors in an Asian-associated ancestry cluster reportedly had fewer N-insertions than the roughly 670-donor mean. In a later analysis, common viral pathogens appeared linked to several of the most significant clusters.

The PCR employed 60 Vbeta primers together with 13 Jbeta primers. In the original workflow: Roughly 80 million unique TCR beta chains, 10 million to 14 million shared, were counted in a later analysis. TCRdb's copy holds only in-frame clones and misses some; the assay was immunoSEQ multiplex PCR. D and trimming come from the DNA, and the V and J calls and clone size come from that table. The repertoire table contains around 140,000 clones. Comment on this clone: The antigen remains undetermined.

V was pared by 3 bases and J by 1 base, with 2 bases between. CDR1 DFQATT and CDR2 SNEGSKA come from the germline V gene (reference sequence). The CDR3 consists of 11 residues. The source material was PBMCs. The TCR sequence derives from a woman in her thirties or forties in good health and CMV-seronegative. The rearrangement joins TRBV20-1 to TRBJ2-3; D is unclear. The CDR3 spells CSASGTDTQYF. The CDR3 nucleotides read TGCAGTGCTAGCGGCACAGATACGCAGTATTTT.